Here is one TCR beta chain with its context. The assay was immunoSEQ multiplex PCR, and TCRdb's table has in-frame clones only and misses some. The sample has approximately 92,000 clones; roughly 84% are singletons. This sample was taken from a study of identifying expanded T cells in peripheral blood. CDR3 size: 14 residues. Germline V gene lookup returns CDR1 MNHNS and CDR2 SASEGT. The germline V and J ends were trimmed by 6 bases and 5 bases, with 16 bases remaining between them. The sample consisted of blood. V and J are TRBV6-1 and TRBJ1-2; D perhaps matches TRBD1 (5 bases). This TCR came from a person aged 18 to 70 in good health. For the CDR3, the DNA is TGTGCCAGCAGCCTTCGTTCGAAGGGGTATGGCTACACCTTC. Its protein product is CASSLRSKGYGYTF.